This passage covers 3 T cell receptor beta chains from one sample sequenced in a study of cytomegalovirus exposure and HLA in healthy donors (dated by TCRdb to about 2017). The library was produced with the immunoSEQ multiplex PCR assay. A mixture of 60 forward primers for TCR Vbeta segments and 13 reverse primers for TCR Jbeta segments was used in the multiplex PCR. TCRdb retrieved this table from immuneACCESS and kept in-frame rearrangements only. Not all clones are present; in checked studies, unresolved V genes account for under half, and no reason is known for the remainder. This sample comprises 110,000 to 150,000 clones, approximately 81% of them detected only once. Over 2% of the sample goes to the ten largest clones. Sequencing was done on a sample of PBMCs. Source of these receptors: a boy between 2 and 15 years old in good health and CMV-seronegative.

This chain joins TRBV19 and TRBJ2-5, with 9 bases aligning to TRBD2. This CDR3 contains 15 residues. The germline V gene has CDR1 LNHDA and CDR2 SQIVND (reference sequence). V lost 8 bases and J lost 1; bases outside the gene matches: 8. CDR3 coding DNA: TGTGCCAGTTCAAAGGCGGGGGGGGTCCAAGAGACCCAGTACTTC. Its protein is CASSKAGGVQETQYF.

The genes are TRBV14 and TRBJ2-6, with D possibly TRBD1 on 6 matching bases. The V gene's germline CDR1 is SGHDN and CDR2 FVKESK. This CDR3 is 16 amino acids long. Trimming left V 7 bases short and J 0 bases short, with 13 bases between. CDR3 sequence (DNA): TGTGCCAGCAACGCAGGCAGGGGCTCTGGGGCCAACGTCCTGACTTTC. Protein: CASNAGRGSGANVLTF.

The CDR3 region is CSGGVAGLPYNEQFF. Here the CDR3 DNA reads TGCAGCGGGGGGGTAGCGGGTTTGCCCTACAATGAGCAGTTCTTC. This rearrangement joins TRBV29-1 to TRBJ2-1, with 7 bases matching TRBD2. This CDR3 comprises 15 residues. The germline CDR1 and CDR2 sequences are SQVTM and ANQGSEA. V lost 7 bases to trimming and J lost 2 bases; unmatched junction nucleotides: 11.